These T cell receptor beta chains were read from a single sample in a study of shared clonotypes between healthy human individuals. Some clones are missing from TCRdb's copy, which holds only in-frame ones; the method was immunoSEQ multiplex PCR. The table shows approximately 2,300,000 clones, with 85% to 95% occurring only once. The sequencing sample was made of naive CD4+ T cells from PBMCs. Receptor source: a man aged 18 to 29 in good health. Some clones in this sample may be carry-over from other donors' samples. Both conserved end residues are part of each CDR3. A D gene is named only where the DNA matches it firmly. The listing skips clone size in some rows; elsewhere it reads once, few, many or a size class.

-	TRBD2	TRBV25-1	TRBJ2-3	TGTGCCAGCAGTGAACGGTCTAGCGGGAGGGCCGTCCGACGAACGCAGTATTTT	CASSERSSGRAVRRTQYF
-	-	TRBV7-2	TRBJ2-1	TGTGCCAGCAGCTTACTCGGTCTTAATGAGCAGTTCTTC	CASSLLGLNEQFF
-	TRBD1	TRBV19	TRBJ1-1	TGTGCCAGTAGCTCAGGGGGCGCTGGGAACACTGAAGCTTTCTTT	CASSSGGAGNTEAFF
-	-	TRBV5-1	TRBJ2-2	TGCGCCAGCAGCGGGGGGAACACCGGGGAGCTGTTTTTT	CASSGGNTGELFF
-	-	TRBV28	TRBJ1-2	TGTGCCAGCAGTTTATCCCGGGATTATGGCTACACCTTC	CASSLSRDYGYTF
-	-	TRBV19	TRBJ1-5	TGTGCCAGTAGTGCCGGGCTTCTGCGGGGACCCCAGCATTTT	CASSAGLLRGPQHF
-	TRBD2	TRBV11-3	TRBJ2-2	TGTGCCAGCAGCCCAGGGACTACGGGCACCGGGGAGCTGTTTTTT	CASSPGTTGTGELFF
-	TRBD1	TRBV7-2	TRBJ1-1	TGTGCCAGCAGCTTGGGGCCGACAGGGTATACTGAAGCTTTCTTT	CASSLGPTGYTEAFF
few	TRBD1	TRBV5-4	TRBJ1-1	TGTGCCAGCATGGGAGGGGGCGCGCCCACTGAAGCTTTCTTT	CASMGGGAPTEAFF
-	-	TRBV5-4	TRBJ2-7	TGTGCCAGCAGCCCCGCCGGGACCACCTACGAGCAGTACTTC	CASSPAGTTYEQYF
-	TRBD2	TRBV10-3	TRBJ2-3	TGTGCCATTAAACCGGGACTAGCGGGAGTAGGGACTAGGTATTTT	CAIKPGLAGVGTRYF
-	-	TRBV28	TRBJ1-5	TGTGCCAGCAGGCCGCTTGGGCCCGGGGGCAATCAGCCCCAGCATTTT	CASRPLGPGGNQPQHF
-	-	TRBV27	TRBJ1-1	TGTGCCAGCAGTTTAACCGGGGCGAGGGACACTGAAGCTTTCTTT	CASSLTGARDTEAFF
-	TRBD1	TRBV18	TRBJ1-4	TGTGCCAGCTCTCTAACAGGGGGATCAACTAATGAAAAACTGTTTTTT	CASSLTGGSTNEKLFF
once	-	TRBV5-6	TRBJ2-7	TGTGCCAGCAGCCACTCCGGCCGTAGGGAGCAGTACTTC	CASSHSGRREQYF
-	-	TRBV6-1	TRBJ2-5	TGTGCCAGCAGTTCCCGACAGATCCAAGAGACCCAGTACTTC	CASSSRQIQETQYF
once	-	TRBV20-1	TRBJ2-3	TGCAGTGCTAGGAAGCCAGATACGCAGTATTTT	CSARKPDTQYF
once	TRBD1	TRBV4-1	TRBJ2-4	TGCGCCAGCAGCCAAGATCAAGGACAGGGGTTCGGAAACATTCAGTACTTC	CASSQDQGQGFGNIQYF
-	TRBD2	TRBV28	TRBJ2-2	TGTGCCAGCAGTTTAAAGACTAGCGTATACACCGGGGAGCTGTTTTTT	CASSLKTSVYTGELFF
-	TRBD1	TRBV11-2	TRBJ2-7	TGTGCCAGTTCAGGACAGGGAATCTACGAGCAGTACTTC	CASSGQGIYEQYF
-	-	TRBV5-1	TRBJ1-2	TGCGCCAGCAGCTTGGGTAGTGGCTACACCTTC	CASSLGSGYTF
few	-	TRBV7-8	TRBJ1-4	TGTGCCAGCAGCCCCCGGGACGTTGAAAAACTGTTTTTT	CASSPRDVEKLFF
few	-	TRBV27	TRBJ1-3	TGTGCCAGCAGTTTATCCCTGCCAGGAATGTCTGGAAACACCATATATTTT	CASSLSLPGMSGNTIYF
-	TRBD1	TRBV4-1	TRBJ1-2	TGCGCCAGCAGCCAAGCCGGGACAGGCCCAAGGGGTGGCTATGGCTACACCTTC	CASSQAGTGPRGGYGYTF
once	-	TRBV10-2	TRBJ1-2	TGCGCCAGCAGTGCGGTGGGAATTGGCTACACCTTC	CASSAVGIGYTF
-	-	TRBV28	TRBJ1-2	TGTGCCAGCAGCAGTTCAGGGTTTACGGACTATGGCTACACCTTC	CASSSSGFTDYGYTF
-	-	TRBV6-1	TRBJ1-4	TGTGCCAGCAGTGGGGGTGCAACTAATGAAAAACTGTTTTTT	CASSGGATNEKLFF
-	-	TRBV4-3	TRBJ1-2	TGCGCCAGCAGCCAAGGGGACCCCTGGGACTATGGCTACACCTTC	CASSQGDPWDYGYTF
-	TRBD1	TRBV5-8	TRBJ1-2	TGTGCCAGCAGCTCGACGTACCAGGGGGCACGCTATGGCTACACCTTC	CASSSTYQGARYGYTF
-	TRBD1	TRBV7-9	TRBJ1-4	TGTGCCAGCAGCTCACAGGGGGGCCAGAATGAAAAACTGTTTTTT	CASSSQGGQNEKLFF
-	-	TRBV10-3	TRBJ2-7	TGTGCCATCAGTTCGGGACTCTTGCCAGGACGGGTTCCTTACGAGCAGTACTTC	CAISSGLLPGRVPYEQYF
-	TRBD1	TRBV6-1	TRBJ2-7	TGTGCCAGCAGGCTGACAGGGGTCAGGTCTAACGAGCAGTACTTC	CASRLTGVRSNEQYF
once	-	TRBV28	TRBJ1-2	TGTGCCAGCAGGCTCGGGACATTGAACTATGGCTACACCTTC	CASRLGTLNYGYTF
-	TRBD2	TRBV5-1	TRBJ2-3	TGCGCCAGCAGCGCCGGACTAGCGGAGGGTACAGATACGCAGTATTTT	CASSAGLAEGTDTQYF
-	TRBD1	TRBV9	TRBJ1-1	TGTGCCAGCAGCCGACAAGATGGGACAGGGACTACTGAAGCTTTCTTT	CASSRQDGTGTTEAFF
-	-	TRBV7-6	TRBJ1-3	TGTGCCAGCAGCAACACAGGGCTTGGGGACACCATATATTTT	CASSNTGLGDTIYF
once	TRBD1	TRBV7-2	TRBJ2-7	TGTGCCAGCAGCCTTATGGGACAGGGTCTCTACGAGCAGTACTTC	CASSLMGQGLYEQYF
-	-	TRBV6-1	TRBJ1-4	TGTGCCAGCAGGCCAGGGGACGGTATACAGAAACTGTTTTTT	CASRPGDGIQKLFF
-	TRBD1	TRBV5-1	TRBJ2-3	TGCGCCAGCAGCTTGGCCAGGGGGGACAGGATCACAGATACGCAGTATTTT	CASSLARGDRITDTQYF
-	-	TRBV7-3	TRBJ1-1	TGTGCCAGCAGCCCCCTTGGGGTGTTGAACACTGAAGCTTTCTTT	CASSPLGVLNTEAFF
-	TRBD1	TRBV10-3	TRBJ1-5	TGTGCCATCAGTGAGTCGAGGCAGGGGGTATACAATCAGCCCCAGCATTTT	CAISESRQGVYNQPQHF
-	-	TRBV18	TRBJ2-7	TGTGCCAGCTCACCAGGAAGGGGATTCTACGAGCAGTACTTC	CASSPGRGFYEQYF
-	-	TRBV6-4	TRBJ1-5	TGTGCCAGCAGTTCTTCCGGGAGCAATCAGCCCCAGCATTTT	CASSSSGSNQPQHF
-	-	TRBV7-9	TRBJ1-3	TGTGCCAGCAGCGAAACCTCTGGAAACACCATATATTTT	CASSETSGNTIYF
-	-	TRBV5-4	TRBJ2-5	TGTGCCAGCAGCACTAAGCGGGACCAAGAGACCCAGTACTTC	CASSTKRDQETQYF
-	-	TRBV7-8	TRBJ2-7	TGTGCCAGCAGCTTAGCGCACATACCACCCTACGAGCAGTACTTC	CASSLAHIPPYEQYF
-	TRBD1	TRBV9	TRBJ1-2	TGTGCCAGCAGCGCCGTGCCCCTAGGACAGGGTAGGGATGGCTACACCTTC	CASSAVPLGQGRDGYTF
-	-	TRBV29-1	TRBJ2-1	TGCAGCGCCTTGACTCTCTTATCGAGCTCCTACAATGAGCAGTTCTTC	CSALTLLSSSYNEQFF
-	-	TRBV7-9	TRBJ2-7	TGTGCCAGCAGCTTAACTCGGGGCCTCTACGAGCAGTACTTC	CASSLTRGLYEQYF
-	-	TRBV28	TRBJ1-5	TGTGCCAGCAGGCCATATAGCAATCAGCCCCAGCATTTT	CASRPYSNQPQHF
-	-	TRBV5-1	TRBJ1-2	TGCGCCACCTCGACTGGTAACTATGGCTACACCTTC	CATSTGNYGYTF
-	-	TRBV28	TRBJ2-7	TGTGCCAGCAGTTTGGTGGCAACCCCCTACGAGCAGTACTTC	CASSLVATPYEQYF
-	-	TRBV27	TRBJ2-7	TGTGCCAGCAGTTTAGCTCCCCGACACGAGCAGTACTTC	CASSLAPRHEQYF